This T cell receptor beta chain was retrieved from a study of blood T cell repertoires in COVID-19. Turning to the study itself: Collection of acute and convalescent COVID-19 samples took place in the United States, Italy and Spain. Sample material is recorded as cDNA or gDNA derived from T cells, B-cell-depleted T cells, or PBMCs.

V gave up 6 bases and J gave up 1 base, with 7 bases separating them. This CDR3 contains 13 residues. Germline assignment: CDR1 MNHEY and CDR2 SVGAGI. Per the study methods: How many nucleated cells were present was estimated from reference gene primer amplification. Produced via immunoSEQ multiplex PCR; TCRdb's table is partial and in-frame only. The DNA was the basis for D and trimming; V, J and clone size are from that table. The data show some 250,000 clones, about four fifths seen once. This clonotype was sampled from a man aged 80 or over with acute or convalescent COVID-19. The rearrangement links TRBV6-5 to TRBJ1-5, with D hard to call. Source material: peripheral blood. In nucleotides, the CDR3 is TGTGCCAGCAGGGTAGCAAGCAATCAGCCCCAGCATTTT. Protein sequence: CASRVASNQPQHF.